This TCR beta chain was captured by sequencing in a study of CD8+ T cells in alopecia areata. With 6 bases removed from V and 4 bases from J, the gap between germline ends came to 17 bases. The CDR3 is made up of 15 amino acids. The V gene's germline CDR1 is SNHLY and CDR2 FYNNEI. Extraction and reverse transcription of RNA yielded cDNA as the sequencing template. Clones were sequenced by immunoSEQ multiplex PCR, and TCRdb holds only the in-frame ones, with some missing. The table has tens of thousands of clones, 80% to 95% seen once. Treatment given: oral pan-JAK inhibitor, 5-10 mg twice daily. J is TRBJ2-3 and V is TRBV2; D might be TRBD1 or TRBD2, each matching 5 bases. The origin of this receptor is a human donor with alopecia areata. The input for sequencing was CD8+ T cells sorted from blood, taken at week 24, from a patient treated with tofacitinib. The CDR3 is CASRGTTSWADTQYF. As DNA, the CDR3 is TGTGCCAGCAGGGGGACGACTTCCTGGGCAGATACGCAGTATTTT.